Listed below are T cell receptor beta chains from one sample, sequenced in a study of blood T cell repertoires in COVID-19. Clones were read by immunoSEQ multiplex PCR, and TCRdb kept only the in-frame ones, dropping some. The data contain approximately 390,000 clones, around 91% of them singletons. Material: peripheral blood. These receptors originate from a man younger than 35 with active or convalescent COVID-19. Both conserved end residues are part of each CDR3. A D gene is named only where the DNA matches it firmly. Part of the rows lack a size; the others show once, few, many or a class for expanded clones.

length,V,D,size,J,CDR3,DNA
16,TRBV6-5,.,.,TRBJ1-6,CASSYGGSSYNSPLHF,TGTGCCAGCAGTTACGGGGGGAGCTCCTATAATTCACCCCTCCACTTT
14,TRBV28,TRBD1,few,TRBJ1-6,CASAGDSSNSPLHF,TGTGCCAGCGCTGGGGACAGCTCTAATTCACCCCTCCACTTT
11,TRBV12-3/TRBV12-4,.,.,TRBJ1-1,CASSKVRGAFF,TGTGCCAGCAGCAAGGTCCGGGGGGCTTTCTTT
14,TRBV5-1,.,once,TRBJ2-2,CASSLVAGPGELFF,TGCGCCAGCAGCTTGGTTGCAGGGCCCGGGGAGCTGTTTTTT
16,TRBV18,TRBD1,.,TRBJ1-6,CASSPPGTGNNSPLHF,TGTGCCAGCTCACCACCGGGGACAGGGAATAATTCACCCCTCCACTTT
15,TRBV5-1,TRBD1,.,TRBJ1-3,CASSTGTVSGNTIYF,TGCGCCAGCAGCACTGGGACAGTCTCTGGAAACACCATATATTTT
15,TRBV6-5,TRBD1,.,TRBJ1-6,CASSYDRGQNSPLHF,TGTGCCAGCAGTTACGACAGGGGGCAAAATTCACCCCTCCACTTT
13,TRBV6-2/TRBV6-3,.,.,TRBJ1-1,CASSSEPQGEAFF,TGTGCCAGCAGTTCCGAACCGCAGGGAGAAGCTTTCTTT
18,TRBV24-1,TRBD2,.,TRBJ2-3,CATSDLQVRGVSTDTQYF,TGTGCCACCAGTGATTTGCAAGTCCGGGGGGTCTCCACAGATACGCAGTATTTT
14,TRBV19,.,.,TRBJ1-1,CASSIAQGIAEAFF,TGTGCCAGTAGTATAGCCCAGGGTATCGCTGAAGCTTTCTTT
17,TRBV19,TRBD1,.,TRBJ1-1,CASSISSGGWGVTEAFF,TGTGCCAGTAGTATATCGTCAGGGGGTTGGGGTGTCACTGAAGCTTTCTTT
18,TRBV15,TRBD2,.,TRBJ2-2,CATSRDALAGENTGELFF,TGTGCCACCAGCAGAGACGCACTAGCGGGAGAGAACACCGGGGAGCTGTTTTTT
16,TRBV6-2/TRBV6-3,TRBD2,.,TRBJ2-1,CASSYSTSGSYNEQFF,TGTGCCAGCAGTTACTCAACTAGCGGATCCTACAATGAGCAGTTCTTC
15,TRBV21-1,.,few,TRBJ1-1,CASSKVGGLITEAFF,TGTGCCAGCAGCAAAGTTGGAGGGTTGATCACTGAAGCTTTCTTT
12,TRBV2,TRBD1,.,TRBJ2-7,CASRGTGHEQYF,TGTGCCAGCAGGGGGACAGGGCACGAGCAGTACTTC
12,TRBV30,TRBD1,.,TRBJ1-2,CACGQGERGYTF,TGTGCCTGCGGACAGGGGGAACGCGGCTACACCTTC
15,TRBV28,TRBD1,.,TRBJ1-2,CASSLRTGWGYGYTF,TGTGCCAGCAGTTTAAGGACAGGGTGGGGCTATGGCTACACCTTC
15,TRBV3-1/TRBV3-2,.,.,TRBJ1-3,CASSQDGISGNTIYF,TGTGCCAGCAGCCAAGATGGCATCTCTGGAAACACCATATATTTT
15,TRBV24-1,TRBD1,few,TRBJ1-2,CATSDLGQGNYGYTF,TGTGCCACCAGTGACCTGGGACAGGGAAACTATGGCTACACCTTC
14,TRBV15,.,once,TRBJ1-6,CATSGQADGSPLHF,TGTGCCACCAGTGGGCAGGCCGACGGTTCACCCCTCCACTTT
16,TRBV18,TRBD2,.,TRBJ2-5,CASSPLEAGDQETQYF,TGTGCCAGCTCACCTCTCGAGGCGGGGGATCAAGAGACCCAGTACTTC
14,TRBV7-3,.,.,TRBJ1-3,CASSLPGAGNTIYF,TGTGCCAGCAGCTTGCCAGGCGCTGGAAACACCATATATTTT
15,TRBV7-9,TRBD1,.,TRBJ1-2,CASSWSPGQNYGYTF,TGTGCCAGCAGCTGGTCCCCGGGACAGAACTATGGCTACACCTTC
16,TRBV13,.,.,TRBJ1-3,CASTLGGGRTGNTIYF,TGTGCCAGCACGCTGGGGGGGGGCAGAACTGGAAACACCATATATTTT
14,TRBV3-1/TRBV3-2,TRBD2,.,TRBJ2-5,CASSRDYNQETQYF,TGTGCCAGCAGCCGGGACTATAACCAAGAGACCCAGTACTTC
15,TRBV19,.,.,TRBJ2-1,CASSIGQGPYNEQFF,TGTGCCAGTAGTATTGGGCAGGGTCCCTACAATGAGCAGTTCTTC
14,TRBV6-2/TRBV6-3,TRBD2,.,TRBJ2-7,CASSWGLAVYEQYF,TGTGCCAGCAGTTGGGGACTAGCGGTCTACGAGCAGTACTTC
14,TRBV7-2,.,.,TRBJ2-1,CASRLLPHWNEQFF,TGTGCCAGTAGACTGCTTCCGCATTGGAATGAGCAGTTCTTC
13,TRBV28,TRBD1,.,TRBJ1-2,CASSPTGLGGYTF,TGTGCCAGCAGTCCGACAGGGCTAGGTGGCTACACCTTC
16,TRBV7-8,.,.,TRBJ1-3,CASSWMTTISGNTIYF,TGTGCCAGCAGCTGGATGACAACAATCTCTGGAAACACCATATATTTT
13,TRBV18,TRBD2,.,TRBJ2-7,CASSVLLAEEQYF,TGTGCCAGCTCAGTCTTGCTAGCGGAAGAGCAGTACTTC
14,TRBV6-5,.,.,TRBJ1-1,CASNSDSMNTEAFF,TGTGCCAGCAACTCAGACAGTATGAACACTGAAGCTTTCTTT
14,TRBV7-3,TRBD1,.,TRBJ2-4,CASSNGQGGNIQYF,TGTGCCAGCAGCAATGGACAGGGCGGAAACATTCAGTACTTC
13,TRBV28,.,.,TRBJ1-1,CASTPGGRIEAFF,TGTGCCAGCACCCCGGGGGGCCGCATCGAAGCTTTCTTT
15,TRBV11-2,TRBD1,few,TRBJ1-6,CASSTTGTENSPLHF,TGTGCCAGCAGCACCACCGGGACAGAGAATTCACCCCTCCACTTT
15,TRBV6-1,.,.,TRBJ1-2,CASSENAGFSYGYTF,TGTGCCAGCAGTGAGAATGCAGGATTTTCCTATGGCTACACCTTC
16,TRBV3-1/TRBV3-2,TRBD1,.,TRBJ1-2,CASSQDRGTGKRSYTF,TGTGCCAGCAGCCAAGATCGGGGGACAGGGAAAAGGAGCTACACCTTC
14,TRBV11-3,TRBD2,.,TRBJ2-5,CASSPRGFQETQYF,TGTGCCAGCAGCCCGCGGGGGTTCCAAGAGACCCAGTACTTC
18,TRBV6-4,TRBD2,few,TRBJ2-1,CASSADRPGGGPYNEQFF,TGTGCCAGCAGTGCCGATCGCCCTGGGGGAGGGCCCTACAATGAGCAGTTCTTC
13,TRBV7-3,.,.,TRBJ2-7,CASSSLPGYEQYF,TGTGCCAGCAGCTCCCTGCCAGGATACGAGCAGTACTTC
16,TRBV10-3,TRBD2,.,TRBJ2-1,CAISDVAGGSYNEQFF,TGTGCCATCAGTGACGTAGCGGGGGGTTCCTACAATGAGCAGTTCTTC